The next 31 T cell receptor beta chains were all read from a single sample in a study of shared clonotypes between healthy human individuals. CD45RO negativity and positive selection for CCR7 defined naive CD8 cells, a population that excluded terminally differentiated effector memory CD45RA+ cells. Assay: immunoSEQ multiplex PCR; the TCRdb copy retains only in-frame clones and omits some. The sample lists about 2,100,000 clones; 90% to 95% were seen once. Sample: naive CD8+ T cells from PBMCs. These receptors were collected from a man in his late teens or twenties in good health. Some clones in this sample may be carry-over from other donors' samples.

The chain carries TRBV28 and TRBJ2-3; 12 bases are shared with TRBD2. Germline V gene lookup returns CDR1 MDHEN and CDR2 SYDVKM. With 4 bases clipped from V and 4 bases from J, the junction kept 18 bases outside the gene matches. The CDR3 runs to 20 residues. The CDR3 DNA reads TGTGCCAGCAGTTCCCGGCGGGCTAGCGGGAGGGCCGAGGGCCCAGATACGCAGTATTTT. Amino acid sequence: CASSSRRASGRAEGPDTQYF.

This clone was picked up one time. The V gene is TRBV5-4, the J gene TRBJ2-7; 8 bases are a match to TRBD2. The V gene end was trimmed by 0 bases and the J gene end by 6 bases; junction bases not matched to a gene: 8. Germline CDR1 SGHNT, CDR2 YYREEE (reference sequence). CDR3 size: 15 residues. CDR3 sequence: CASSLDERESGEQYF. CDR3 DNA sequence: TGTGCCAGCAGCTTGGATGAGCGGGAGAGTGGCGAGCAGTACTTC.

The chain carries TRBV4-2 and TRBJ2-1, with no clear D. V was trimmed by 4 bases and J by 9 bases, leaving 25 bases between them. There are 17 residues in the CDR3. Germline V gene data show CDR1 as LGHNA and CDR2 as YNFKEQ. The CDR3 DNA follows: TGTGCCAGCAGCCCCCTGGCGCTCCGAACCCTATACGGTGAGCAGTTCTTC. As protein: CASSPLALRTLYGEQFF.

Details on this clone: Other DNA sequences in the sample encode the same CDR3. This rearrangement joins TRBV27 to TRBJ2-5; D not certain. CDR3 length: 13 residues. V was cut by 6 bases and J by 1 base, with 9 bases left in between. Germline lookup yields CDR1 MNHEY and CDR2 SMNVEV (reference sequence). CDR3: CASRARGQETQYF. The CDR3 nucleotides are TGTGCCAGCAGGGCGAGAGGCCAAGAGACCCAGTACTTC.

With regard to this clone: A read error may produce the germline difference seen at one junction end. The rearrangement links TRBV11-1 to TRBJ2-7; 10 positions agree with TRBD1. The CDR3 sequence is 19 residues long. CDR1 SGHAT and CDR2 FQDESV come from the germline V gene (reference sequence). Here the CDR3 DNA reads TGTGCCAGCACCTTAGGGGCTGGGGTCGGGGACAGGGGCCCCTACGAGCAGTACTTC. This codes for CASTLGAGVGDRGPYEQYF. The whole variable domain, remainder taken from reference TRBV11-1 and TRBJ2-7, is EAEVAQSPRYKITEKSQAVAFWCDPISGHATLYWYRQILGQGPELLVQFQDESVVDDSQLPKDRFSAERLKGVDSTLKIQPAELGDSAMYLCASTLGAGVGDRGPYEQYFGPGTRLTVT.

The V gene is TRBV10-1, the J gene TRBJ2-1; 9 bases are a match to TRBD1. CDR1 WNHNN and CDR2 SYGVQD come from the germline V gene (reference sequence). The CDR3 is 15 residues long. V dropped 5 bases and J dropped 5; count of bases not matched to a gene: 7. The CDR3 nucleotides read TGCGCCAGCAGTCCCCGGGACAGGGTGGACAATGAGCAGTTCTTC. This translates into CASSPRDRVDNEQFF.

The chain carries TRBV9 and TRBJ2-5; D gene uncertain. The germline V gene encodes CDR1 SGDLS and CDR2 YYNGEE. V was pared by 4 bases and J by 4 bases, with 14 bases between. This CDR3 region has 14 residues. CDR3 sequence reads: CASSYRSDGETQYF. In nucleotides, the CDR3 is TGTGCCAGCAGCTACCGATCTGACGGAGAGACCCAGTACTTC.

This chain joins TRBV7-9 and TRBJ2-7; D is unresolved. Trimming took 3 bases from V and 3 from J, leaving 15 bases between them. CDR3 length: 15 residues. Germline V lookup: CDR1 SEHNR, CDR2 FQNEAQ (reference sequence). This CDR3 reads CASSFGLWGYYEQYF. For the CDR3, the DNA is TGTGCCAGCAGCTTTGGTCTGTGGGGATACTACGAGCAGTACTTC.

CDR3 sequence: CASSVPRNEQFF. CDR3 nucleotides: TGTGCCAGCAGCGTACCGCGAAATGAGCAGTTCTTC. The chain is built from TRBV9 and TRBJ2-1, with unresolved D. Germline CDR1 SGDLS, CDR2 YYNGEE. The V end lost 1 base, the J end lost 7 bases, and 6 bases lay between the germline ends. This CDR3 has 12 amino acids.

The rearrangement links TRBV29-1 to TRBJ2-7, with D maybe TRBD1 (7 bases). This CDR3 has 12 amino acids. The ends were cut back, 7 bases at V and 3 bases at J, with 13 bases in the middle. Germline-derived CDR1 and CDR2 are SQVTM and ANQGSEA. The CDR3 loop reads CSARGALYEQYF. The CDR3 nucleotides are TGCAGCGCCAGGGGGGCCCTCTACGAGCAGTACTTC.

With regard to this clone: The same CDR3 can be traced to other DNA sequences in this sample. This rearrangement joins TRBV27 to TRBJ2-2, with D tentatively TRBD1 or TRBD2 (5 bases each). CDR1 is MNHEY, CDR2 SMNVEV, per germline (reference sequence). V lost 5 bases, J lost 6 bases, and 10 bases lay in between. This CDR3 comprises 13 residues. The CDR3: CASSPRGPGELFF. The DNA of the CDR3 is TGTGCCAGCAGTCCCCGGGGCCCCGGGGAGCTGTTTTTT.

To note about this clone: Other DNA sequences in the sample encode the same CDR3. The chain couples TRBV5-5 to TRBJ2-7; D is undetermined. The CDR3 has 11 residues. Germline loops: CDR1 SGHKS, CDR2 YYEKEE (reference sequence). V lost 2 bases and J 6 bases, leaving 6 bases between the germline ends. Written as DNA, the CDR3 is TGTGCCAGCAGCTTCACCAGCGAGCAGTACTTC. Amino acids: CASSFTSEQYF.

V gene TRBV6-1 combines with J gene TRBJ1-5; D is possibly TRBD1 (5 bases). This CDR3 contains 16 residues. V lost 0 bases to trimming and J lost 5 bases, with 14 bases between them. Germline loops: CDR1 MNHNS, CDR2 SASEGT. In DNA form, the CDR3 reads TGTGCCAGCAGTGAAGCCCCGGGGGATCCGGATCAGCCCCAGCATTTT. Its protein is CASSEAPGDPDQPQHF.

The chain is built from TRBV29-1 and TRBJ2-1; D gene unclear. The CDR3 has 12 amino acids. CDR1 SQVTM and CDR2 ANQGSEA come from the germline V gene. The V end lost 4 bases, the J end lost 2 bases, and 6 bases lay between the germline ends. The CDR3 bases are TGCAGCGTTGTTTTGACCTACAATGAGCAGTTCTTC. This translates into CSVVLTYNEQFF.

The chain recombines TRBV9 with TRBJ1-1; D ambiguous. Trimming stripped 3 bases from V and 1 base from J, with 10 bases between. The CDR3 contains 14 residues. CDR1 is SGDLS and CDR2 is YYNGEE in the germline V gene. The DNA for the CDR3 is TGTGCCAGCAGCGCCACCCGGGGGAACACTGAAGCTTTCTTT. It is translated as CASSATRGNTEAFF.

V and J are TRBV27 and TRBJ2-7; the match to TRBD1 covers 7 bases. Germline-derived CDR1 and CDR2 are MNHEY and SMNVEV (reference sequence). Trimming at V came to 5 bases and at J to 3 bases, leaving 7 bases not matched to a gene. CDR3 length: 14 amino acids. CDR3 coding DNA: TGTGCCAGCAGTGACCGGGGACAGCTCTACGAGCAGTACTTC. It is translated as CASSDRGQLYEQYF.

V and J are TRBV10-3 and TRBJ2-7, with 10 bases identical to TRBD1. In germline, CDR1 is ENHRY, CDR2 SYGVKD. The CDR3 has 14 residues. Trimming removed 4 bases from V and 4 bases from J; junction bases left unmatched: 4. In nucleotides, the CDR3 is TGTGCCATCAGTGTCGGGACAGGGGATTACGAGCAGTACTTC. Residues: CAISVGTGDYEQYF.

This chain connects TRBV9 to TRBJ2-7, with D possibly being TRBD2 (5 bases). Germline V gene data show CDR1 as SGDLS and CDR2 as YYNGEE. V dropped 4 bases and J dropped 6 bases, with 14 bases sitting between them. The CDR3 extends over 13 amino acids. The CDR3 DNA reads TGTGCCAGCAGCTCCCCACTAGGGCGCGAGCAGTACTTC. Amino acid sequence: CASSSPLGREQYF.

The V gene is TRBV6-5, the J gene TRBJ1-1; the D gene is possibly TRBD1 (5 bases). The length of the CDR3 is 12 residues. V dropped 4 bases and J dropped 7 bases, with 10 bases sitting between them. Germline lookup yields CDR1 MNHEY and CDR2 SVGAGI. The CDR3: CASSSWDGEAFF. The CDR3 DNA reads TGTGCCAGCAGTTCCTGGGACGGTGAAGCTTTCTTT.

J is TRBJ2-1 and V is TRBV11-3; D is undetermined. CDR1 SGHNT and CDR2 YENEEA come from the germline V gene. This CDR3 has 16 amino acids. V was pared by 2 bases and J by 0 bases, with 11 bases between. This CDR3 reads CASSLFGESSYNEQFF. In DNA, the CDR3 is TGTGCCAGCAGCTTATTTGGAGAGAGCTCCTACAATGAGCAGTTCTTC.

V is TRBV6-1 and J is TRBJ2-3; 10 nucleotides line up with TRBD2. Germline V gene lookup returns CDR1 MNHNS and CDR2 SASEGT. The V segment lost 8 bases and the J segment 2 bases; nucleotides outside the gene matches: 7. This CDR3 region has 15 residues. The CDR3 DNA follows: TGTGCCAGCGGGCCCGGGACTAGCGACACAGATACGCAGTATTTT. It yields the protein CASGPGTSDTDTQYF.

The chain employs TRBV5-1 and TRBJ1-1; D possibly corresponds to TRBD1 (6 bases). CDR3 length: 13 residues. Germline-derived CDR1 and CDR2 are SGHRS and YFSETQ. The V end lost 7 bases, the J end lost 4 bases, and 14 bases lay between the germline ends. The CDR3 protein is CASSRDISTEAFF. The CDR3 DNA reads as TGCGCCAGCTCCCGGGACATTAGCACTGAAGCTTTCTTT.

The J gene is TRBJ2-2, the V gene TRBV27; TRBD2 is a possible D gene (5 bases). CDR1 MNHEY and CDR2 SMNVEV come from the germline V gene (reference sequence). V was pared by 10 bases and J by 5 bases, with 17 bases between. This CDR3 is 14 amino acids long. CDR3 residues: CANSAARRTGELFF. The CDR3, as DNA: TGTGCCAACTCAGCGGCACGTCGGACCGGGGAGCTGTTTTTT.

The chain recombines TRBV27 with TRBJ2-1, with 7 nucleotides matching TRBD2. This CDR3 has 16 residues. With 5 bases clipped from V and 4 bases from J, the junction kept 11 bases outside the gene matches. Germline CDR1 and CDR2: MNHEY and SMNVEV (reference sequence). CDR3 coding DNA: TGTGCCAGCAGTCCCTCTGCGGGAGCGGAATACAATGAGCAGTTCTTC. Translating it yields CASSPSAGAEYNEQFF.

The chain employs TRBV19 and TRBJ1-5; D is unclear. The CDR3 runs 15 residues. Trimming stripped 4 bases from V and 3 bases from J, with 13 bases between. Germline V CDR1 and CDR2: LNHDA, SQIVND (reference sequence). CDR3 nucleotide sequence: TGTGCCAGTAGTACTGCTTCCGGAACCAATCAGCCCCAGCATTTT. This sequence encodes CASSTASGTNQPQHF.

As to this clone: Other DNA variants within this sample encode the same CDR3. The V call is TRBV6-1, the J call TRBJ1-5, with 9 bases lining up with TRBD1. The CDR3 runs 15 residues. The V gene's germline CDR1 is MNHNS and CDR2 SASEGT. Trimming cost V 4 bases and J 6 bases; bases outside gene matches: 7. CDR3 amino acids: CASSVDRGRSQPQHF. The DNA of the CDR3 is TGTGCCAGCAGTGTAGACAGGGGGAGAAGTCAGCCCCAGCATTTT.

In DNA, the CDR3 is TGTGCCAGCAGTGAAGCAGACAGGGTGGGGAAAGCATACGAGCAGTACTTC. Translated, it gives CASSEADRVGKAYEQYF. The gene calls are TRBV2 and TRBJ2-7; 7 bases fit TRBD1. Germline values: CDR1 SNHLY, CDR2 FYNNEI. The CDR3 spans 17 residues. With 0 bases clipped from V and 4 bases from J, the junction kept 12 bases outside the gene matches.

The V gene is TRBV27, the J gene TRBJ1-5, with 9 positions matching TRBD1. After removal of 5 bases from V and 2 bases from J, the junction contained 7 bases not matched to a gene. This CDR3 region has 16 residues. The V gene's germline CDR1 is MNHEY and CDR2 SMNVEV (reference sequence). The CDR3 nucleotides read TGTGCCAGCAGTGACCACAGGGGGCTTGGCAATCAGCCCCAGCATTTT. It codes for CASSDHRGLGNQPQHF.

The genes are TRBV11-2 and TRBJ1-2; unclear D gene. CDR1 is SGHAT, CDR2 FQNNGV, per germline. The CDR3 extends over 15 amino acids. Trimming removed 0 bases from V and 7 bases from J, with 15 bases in between. The CDR3, as DNA: TGTGCCAGCAGCTTAGATTACCACGCAGGCCGTGGCTACACCTTC. It translates to CASSLDYHAGRGYTF.

This sequence joins TRBV28 and TRBJ1-4; no firm D call. CDR3 length: 15 amino acids. Germline V gives CDR1 MDHEN, CDR2 SYDVKM. V was pared by 3 bases and J by 0 bases, with 8 bases between. The CDR3 is CASSFIGSTNEKLFF. The CDR3 DNA reads TGTGCCAGCAGTTTTATCGGATCAACTAATGAAAAACTGTTTTTT.

V gene TRBV6-1 combines with J gene TRBJ1-2, with 10 bases that match TRBD1. Germline CDR1 is MNHNS and CDR2 is SASEGT. This CDR3 spans 13 amino acids. V gave up 6 bases and J gave up 5 bases; unmatched junction bases: 3. This CDR3 reads CASRSGQGYGYTF. The CDR3 nucleotides are TGTGCCAGCAGATCGGGACAGGGGTATGGCTACACCTTC.